This is a list of T cell receptor beta chains from one sample in a study of T cell changes during pregnancy in multiple sclerosis. Assay: immunoSEQ multiplex PCR; the TCRdb copy retains only in-frame clones and omits some. The repertoire holds about 48,000 clones, with approximately 92% as singletons. The sequences come from CD4+ T cells from peripheral blood mononuclear cells, collected in the second trimester of pregnancy. Receptor source: a female donor in good health, enrolled as a control in a pregnancy study. CDR3s include the opening cysteine and the closing phenylalanine or tryptophan. Each record gives: V gene, J gene, D gene, clone size, CDR3 DNA, CDR3 protein. The D gene is left open where the match is weak. For some rows the clone size is stated as once, few or many, or as a class when expanded; others skip it.

TRBV5-8	TRBJ2-7	TRBD1	-	TGTGCCAGCAGCCCTGGGACAGGACTTTCCTACGAGCAGTACTTC	CASSPGTGLSYEQYF
TRBV5-1	TRBJ2-1	-	once	TGCGCCAGCAGCTCCCTCGGGGGAGCGCTGAGCTCCTACAATGAGCAGTTCTTC	CASSSLGGALSSYNEQFF
TRBV14	TRBJ2-3	TRBD2	-	TGTGCCAGCAGCCAAGGATCAGCGGGAGTGGCAGATACGCAGTATTTT	CASSQGSAGVADTQYF
TRBV28	TRBJ2-7	TRBD1	-	TGTGCCAGCAGTAGGGACAGAACCTACGAGCAGTACTTC	CASSRDRTYEQYF
TRBV27	TRBJ2-5	-	-	TGTGCCAGCAGTTCTAGAGGAGGGACCCAGTACTTC	CASSSRGGTQYF
TRBV20-1	TRBJ2-7	-	-	TGCAGTGCTCCTTCGGGCTACGAGCAGTACTTC	CSAPSGYEQYF
TRBV5-1	TRBJ1-5	-	-	TGCGCCAGCAGCGAACAACCCAATCAGCCCCAGCATTTT	CASSEQPNQPQHF
TRBV19	TRBJ1-2	-	-	TGTGCCGGTCCGGACAGTCCAAACTATGGCTACACCTTC	CAGPDSPNYGYTF
TRBV11-3	TRBJ2-2	-	-	TGTGCCAGCAGCCCAAACACCGGGGAGCTGTTTTTT	CASSPNTGELFF
TRBV14	TRBJ2-7	-	once	TGTGCCAGCAGCCGAATGGGGGGCTACGAGCAGTACTTC	CASSRMGGYEQYF
TRBV4-2	TRBJ2-5	-	once	TGTGCCAGCAGCCAAGTTTCTACTGAAGAGACCCAGTACTTC	CASSQVSTEETQYF
TRBV4-1	TRBJ2-1	-	-	TGCGCCAGCAGCCAAGATCCTACCGTTAATGAGCAGTTCTTC	CASSQDPTVNEQFF
TRBV4-1	TRBJ1-5	-	-	TGCGCCAGAAATCCCGCTCCGACTTCTCGAAATCAGCCCCAGCATTTT	CARNPAPTSRNQPQHF
TRBV21-1	TRBJ1-6	-	once	TGTGCCAGCAGCACCCGACATCCTCTCACCTCCTATAATTCACCCCTCCACTTT	CASSTRHPLTSYNSPLHF
TRBV7-9	TRBJ2-3	TRBD1	-	TGTGCCAGCAGCCGGGGACAGGGAAGAACAGATACGCAGTATTTT	CASSRGQGRTDTQYF
TRBV5-1	TRBJ2-7	-	-	TGCGCCAGCAGTCTACAGGGTTACGAGCAGTACTTC	CASSLQGYEQYF
TRBV4-2	TRBJ2-3	TRBD2	-	TGTGCCAGCAGCCGAGAACTAGCGGGAGGGTTGGCAGATACGCAGTATTTT	CASSRELAGGLADTQYF
TRBV28	TRBJ1-5	-	-	TGTGCCAGCAGTCCCAAAGGGAGGGGGAGTTTGTGGCCGGCTCGCAATCAGCCCCAGCATTTT	CASSPKGRGSLWPARNQPQHF
TRBV5-1	TRBJ1-1	-	-	TGCGCCAGCAGCTTGGCATCCTACTTAAACACTGAAGCTTTCTTT	CASSLASYLNTEAFF
TRBV28	TRBJ2-7	TRBD1	-	TGTGCCAGCAGTGCCGGGACAGGGGGCTACGAGCAGTACTTC	CASSAGTGGYEQYF
TRBV7-9	TRBJ1-2	TRBD1	once	TGTGCCAGCAGCTTAGCGGGACAGGGGCGGTATGGCTACACCTTC	CASSLAGQGRYGYTF
TRBV5-1	TRBJ1-2	-	-	TGCGCCAGCAGCTTGGGAACAGCTATCAATGGCTACACCTTC	CASSLGTAINGYTF
TRBV7-3	TRBJ2-3	-	-	TGTGCCAGCAGCTTCTACGGGGGTGGTACAGATACGCAGTATTTT	CASSFYGGGTDTQYF
TRBV28	TRBJ1-5	TRBD1	-	TGTGCCAGCAGTTTATACAAGGGGGCCAGCAATCAGCCCCAGCATTTT	CASSLYKGASNQPQHF
TRBV28	TRBJ1-1	-	-	TGTGCCAGCAGTCCGCCAGGGAACACTGAAGCTTTCTTT	CASSPPGNTEAFF
TRBV7-3	TRBJ2-3	TRBD2	-	TGTGCCAGCAGCTTAGGCCTAGCGGGAGGGCCGTATATAGATACGCAGTATTTT	CASSLGLAGGPYIDTQYF
TRBV18	TRBJ2-1	-	-	TGTGCCAGCTCACCAGCGAACAATGAGCAGTTCTTC	CASSPANNEQFF
TRBV4-2	TRBJ2-1	TRBD2	-	TGTGCCAGCAGCCCAGAACCTAGCGGGCCCAATGAGCAGTTCTTC	CASSPEPSGPNEQFF
TRBV27	TRBJ1-5	-	-	TGTGCCAGCAGTTCACTTCCTTATAGCAATCAGCCCCAGCATTTT	CASSSLPYSNQPQHF
TRBV5-8	TRBJ2-7	-	once	TGTGCCAGCAGCTTGGACTCCGGGTGGTGGTCCTACGAGCAGTACTTC	CASSLDSGWWSYEQYF
TRBV7-9	TRBJ2-2	TRBD1	-	TGTGCCAGCAGAACAGACCGGACAGGCACCGGGGAGCTGTTTTTT	CASRTDRTGTGELFF
TRBV27	TRBJ1-4	-	-	TGTGCCAGCTCCCGATTGGGGGCGGATGAAAAACTGTTTTTT	CASSRLGADEKLFF
TRBV6-5	TRBJ1-1	-	-	TGTGCCAGCAGTTCCCCTCCCGCAGCTGAAGCTTTCTTT	CASSSPPAAEAFF
TRBV25-1	TRBJ1-6	TRBD1	-	TGTGCCAGCCGCCGGGACAGACAATATAATTCACCCCTCCACTTT	CASRRDRQYNSPLHF
TRBV6-1	TRBJ1-4	-	once	TGTGCCAGCAGTGCCCGACAGGTATTCGAAAAACTGTTTTTT	CASSARQVFEKLFF
TRBV18	TRBJ2-6	-	once	TGTGCCAGCTCTCTAGGACAGCCAGCCTCTGGGGCCAACGTCCTGACTTTC	CASSLGQPASGANVLTF
TRBV2	TRBJ2-3	-	-	TGTGCCAGCAGTGAAGCGCTTGGCGGGATTACGCAGTATTTT	CASSEALGGITQYF
TRBV18	TRBJ2-7	TRBD2	-	TGTGCCAGCTCACCTGGGACTAGCGGTTCCTACGAGCAGTACTTC	CASSPGTSGSYEQYF
TRBV27	TRBJ1-2	-	-	TGTGCCAGCAGTTCGAGGGAAGCGGATTATGGCTACACCTTC	CASSSREADYGYTF
TRBV14	TRBJ2-2	TRBD1	-	TGTGCCAGCAGCCTAACAGGGGAGAGGACCGGGGAGCTGTTTTTT	CASSLTGERTGELFF
TRBV6-1	TRBJ1-1	-	-	TGTGCCAGCGTCCTCTCGGTGGCTGAAGCTTTCTTT	CASVLSVAEAFF
TRBV6-5	TRBJ2-6	-	-	TGTGCCAGCAGTTACTGGGGCTCCTCTGGGGCCAACGTCCTGACTTTC	CASSYWGSSGANVLTF
TRBV28	TRBJ1-1	TRBD1	few	TGTGCCAGCAGACTTCGACAGGGGGCTTTCTTT	CASRLRQGAFF
TRBV2	TRBJ2-5	TRBD1	-	TGTGCCACCTCCCGGGGACAGATTCTCCAAGAGACCCAGTACTTC	CATSRGQILQETQYF
TRBV25-1	TRBJ2-7	-	-	TGTGCCAGCAGTGCAGAGACGACAGAAGTTCCCTACGAGCAGTACTTC	CASSAETTEVPYEQYF
TRBV7-2	TRBJ1-1	TRBD1	-	TGTGCCAGCAGCTCCCAATGGGGGACAGGGGGTCACGCTTTCTTT	CASSSQWGTGGHAFF
TRBV10-1	TRBJ2-1	-	-	TGCGCCAGCAGCGTGACTACTTACAATGAGCAGTTCTTC	CASSVTTYNEQFF
TRBV28	TRBJ2-7	TRBD1	once	TGTGCCAGCAGTCTGACAGGGGGCAGGTACGAGCAGTACTTC	CASSLTGGRYEQYF
TRBV28	TRBJ1-3	TRBD1	-	TGTGCCAGCAGTTTACATCCCGGGACAGGGTCTGGAAACACCATATATTTT	CASSLHPGTGSGNTIYF
TRBV28	TRBJ1-3	-	-	TGTGCCAGCAGTTTCCCCGGTTCTGGAAACACCATATATTTT	CASSFPGSGNTIYF
TRBV19	TRBJ1-5	-	-	TGTGCCAGTAGTGAACAGACATCAACCAATCAGCCCCAGCATTTT	CASSEQTSTNQPQHF
TRBV5-1	TRBJ2-1	-	-	TGCGCCAGCAGCTTAGGGGACTCCTTTAATGAGCAGTTCTTC	CASSLGDSFNEQFF
TRBV4-2	TRBJ1-4	-	-	TGTGCCAGCAGCCCCGGGACTGCTAATGAAAAACTGTTTTTT	CASSPGTANEKLFF
TRBV6-4	TRBJ2-2	-	once	TGTGCCAGCAGTGACACGCTTGAGGCCGGGGAGCTGTTTTTT	CASSDTLEAGELFF
TRBV5-1	TRBJ2-3	TRBD2	-	TGCGCCAGCAGCCCAGGACTAGCGGGGGGGCGCTCAGATACGCAGTATTTT	CASSPGLAGGRSDTQYF
TRBV28	TRBJ1-2	TRBD1	-	TGTGCCAGCAGTTTAGGGGGGGGACAGGGTCTTTCCATGAAGGTTGGCTACACCTTC	CASSLGGGQGLSMKVGYTF
TRBV6-1	TRBJ1-5	TRBD1	-	TGTGCCAGCAGTAAGACAGGGGGTATCAATCAGCCCCAGCATTTT	CASSKTGGINQPQHF
TRBV29-1	TRBJ2-3	-	-	TGCAGCGTTAATGGACATCGTTTATATACGCAGTATTTT	CSVNGHRLYTQYF
TRBV5-1	TRBJ2-5	-	-	TGCGCCAGCGCCACGGGGATTGCCTACGGCCAAGAGACCCAGTACTTC	CASATGIAYGQETQYF